A single sample gave rise to the 31 T cell receptor beta chains below, sequenced in a study of T cell responses to AZD1222 COVID-19 vaccine. Profiled with immunoSEQ multiplex PCR; TCRdb holds only in-frame clones, not every one. The repertoire holds about 140,000 clones, with roughly 89% as singletons. This material consisted of peripheral blood, taken 28 days after the second dose of the MenACWY control vaccine. These receptors were obtained from an adult who received the MenACWY meningococcal vaccine as a control.

This clone appeared once. The rearrangement uses TRBV7-2 and TRBJ1-6; D is ambiguous. The V and J ends lost 1 base and 7 bases respectively, with 5 bases between them. The CDR3 spans 13 residues. CDR1 is SGHTA, CDR2 FQGNSA, per germline. As DNA, the CDR3 is TGTGCCAGCAGCTTAGGTTTGAATTCACCCCTCCACTTT. Its translation: CASSLGLNSPLHF.

The genes are TRBV14 and TRBJ1-1; 7 bases map to TRBD1. J gave up 4 bases and V 0 bases, and 8 bases lay outside the gene matches. Germline V CDR1 and CDR2: SGHDN, FVKESK. The CDR3 runs 16 residues. CDR3 DNA: TGTGCCAGCAGCCAAGATAGGGTAAGGGGGCCCACTGAAGCTTTCTTT. It encodes CASSQDRVRGPTEAFF.

The V and J genes are TRBV19 and TRBJ2-1; TRBD2 matches 7 bases. The CDR3 runs to 15 residues. V shed 5 bases and J 1 base; nucleotides not matched to a gene: 5. CDR1 LNHDA and CDR2 SQIVND come from the germline V gene (reference sequence). CDR3 nucleotide sequence: TGTGCCAGTAGTGCGCGCGGGAGTTCCTACAATGAGCAGTTCTTC. It yields the protein CASSARGSSYNEQFF.

In this sample, this clone turned up once. The V gene is TRBV24-1, the J gene TRBJ2-3; D is uncertain. The CDR3 has 11 amino acids. Germline V CDR1 and CDR2: KGHDR, SFDVKD. Trimming cost V 6 bases and J 6 bases, with 6 bases left between them. The CDR3 region has the DNA TGTGCCACCAGTTCTCAGGATACGCAGTATTTT. It is translated as CATSSQDTQYF.

The rearrangement links TRBV29-1 to TRBJ2-7; no firm D call. V was cut by 4 bases and J by 3 bases, with 7 bases left in between. This CDR3 is 11 amino acids long. Germline values: CDR1 SQVTM, CDR2 ANQGSEA. In DNA form, the CDR3 reads TGCAGCGTTGTGCTTGGCTACGAGCAGTACTTC. Encoded protein: CSVVLGYEQYF.

V gene TRBV27 combines with J gene TRBJ2-5, with 10 bases that match TRBD1. The CDR3 has 14 amino acids. The germline V gene encodes CDR1 MNHEY and CDR2 SMNVEV (reference sequence). J was trimmed by 4 bases and V by 5 bases; bases with no gene match: 4. The CDR3: CASSGQGDRETQYF. The CDR3, as DNA: TGTGCCAGCAGTGGACAGGGGGATCGAGAGACCCAGTACTTC.

J is TRBJ1-2 and V is TRBV14; 7 bases are a match to TRBD1. The length of the CDR3 is 14 residues. CDR1 is SGHDN, CDR2 FVKESK, per germline. J gave up 4 bases and V 4 bases, and 6 bases lay outside the gene matches. The DNA for the CDR3 is TGTGCCAGCAGCCCCGACAGGGTCGGCTATGGCTACACCTTC. Its translation is CASSPDRVGYGYTF. Filled out from reference TRBV14 and TRBJ1-2, the complete variable domain reads EAGVTQFPSHSVIEKGQTVTLRCDPISGHDNLYWYRRVMGKEIKFLLHFVKESKQDESGMPNNRFLAERTGGTYSTLKVQPAELEDSGVYFCASSPDRVGYGYTFGSGTRLTVV.

A note on this clone: Additional DNA sequences in this sample encode the identical CDR3. The V gene is TRBV24-1, the J gene TRBJ2-1, with 8 positions matching TRBD2. Germline CDR1 is KGHDR and CDR2 is SFDVKD. J lost 0 bases, V lost 4 bases, and 4 bases had no gene match. The CDR3 sequence is 16 residues long. The CDR3 here is CATSDPSGSSYNEQFF. The CDR3, as DNA: TGTGCCACCAGTGACCCGAGCGGGAGCTCCTACAATGAGCAGTTCTTC.

Here the CDR3 reads CASSDGSGRETQYF. In nucleotides, the CDR3 is TGTGCCAGCAGTGACGGTAGCGGGAGAGAGACCCAGTACTTC. The V call is TRBV2, the J call TRBJ2-5, with 9 bases matching TRBD2. Germline CDR1 and CDR2: SNHLY and FYNNEI. This CDR3 contains 14 residues. Trimming removed 3 bases from V and 4 bases from J; junction bases left unmatched: 3.

V is TRBV18 and J is TRBJ2-5; 7 nucleotides match TRBD1. J was trimmed by 4 bases and V by 5 bases; bases with no gene match: 4. This CDR3 has 13 residues. Germline values: CDR1 KGHSH, CDR2 LQKENI. The CDR3 DNA reads as TGTGCCAGCTCAACGGGACAGATAGAGACCCAGTACTTC. Residues: CASSTGQIETQYF.

V is TRBV7-6 and J is TRBJ2-2, with D maybe TRBD2 (6 bases). CDR1 is SGHVS, CDR2 FNYEAQ, per germline. The CDR3 is 17 residues long. Trimming took off 1 base at V and 0 bases at J, with 12 bases between the two ends. Here the CDR3 reads CASSLVGRGANTGELFF. CDR3 nucleotides: TGTGCCAGCAGCTTAGTTGGGCGGGGCGCGAACACCGGGGAGCTGTTTTTT.

DNA for the CDR3: TGTGCCAGCATAAGGGGGCAGACAGAGACCCAGTACTTC. This encodes CASIRGQTETQYF. This rearrangement joins TRBV2 to TRBJ2-5, with TRBD1 matching over 7 bases. Germline lookup yields CDR1 SNHLY and CDR2 FYNNEI. This CDR3 has 13 residues. V lost 7 bases to trimming and J lost 4 bases; unmatched junction nucleotides: 6.

In this sample, this clone turned up once. The CDR3 coding sequence is TGTGCCAGCAGTTTATCTGGGGTCGTGTATGAGCAGTTCTTC. This gives the protein CASSLSGVVYEQFF. The chain carries TRBV28 and TRBJ2-1, with D uncertain. Germline lookup yields CDR1 MDHEN and CDR2 SYDVKM. Trimming pared 1 base from V and 8 bases from J, leaving 12 bases between. The CDR3 totals 14 residues.

This rearrangement joins TRBV6-5 to TRBJ2-1; 8 nucleotides line up with TRBD2. The CDR3 loop spans 15 amino acids. Germline assignment: CDR1 MNHEY and CDR2 SVGAGI. The J segment lost 5 bases and the V segment lost 6 bases, leaving 9 bases of the junction unmatched. The CDR3 DNA follows: TGTGCCAGCAGAATAGCGGGAATAACCCACAATGAGCAGTTCTTC. Translation: CASRIAGITHNEQFF.

The chain employs TRBV19 and TRBJ1-5; 7 nucleotides line up with TRBD1. This CDR3 region has 16 residues. The ends lost 7 bases at V and 3 bases at J; junction bases unmatched: 12. CDR1 LNHDA and CDR2 SQIVND come from the germline V gene (reference sequence). DNA of the CDR3: TGTGCCAGTAAGGGGTACGAGGGACAGAACAATCAGCCCCAGCATTTT. Its translation: CASKGYEGQNNQPQHF.

The chain carries TRBV6-6 and TRBJ1-5; D is undetermined. This CDR3 contains 14 residues. Germline V gene data show CDR1 as MNHNY and CDR2 as SVGAGI (reference sequence). V was shortened by 5 bases and J by 0 bases, with 8 bases between the two germline ends. CDR3 sequence: CASSPHYSNQPQHF. The CDR3 DNA follows: TGTGCCAGCAGTCCACATTATAGCAATCAGCCCCAGCATTTT.

Here the CDR3 reads CAISETTGAYEQYF. Here the CDR3 DNA reads TGTGCCATCAGTGAGACCACAGGGGCTTACGAGCAGTACTTC. The chain carries TRBV10-3 and TRBJ2-7, with 7 bases aligning to TRBD1. The germline V gene encodes CDR1 ENHRY and CDR2 SYGVKD. There are 14 residues in the CDR3. V was pared by 2 bases and J by 4 bases, with 5 bases of the junction left unmatched.

The V and J genes are TRBV7-2 and TRBJ2-7; D is tentatively TRBD1 or TRBD2 (5 bases each). The V and J ends lost 5 bases and 0 bases respectively, with 17 bases between them. The CDR3 runs to 16 residues. Per germline, CDR1 SGHTA and CDR2 FQGNSA. Here the CDR3 DNA reads TGTGCCAGCAGCATGAACGGGGCTTCCATCTCCTACGAGCAGTACTTC. It specifies CASSMNGASISYEQYF.

Only a few counts were recorded for this clone. The V call is TRBV5-8, the J call TRBJ2-5; 12 positions match TRBD2. Germline assignment: CDR1 SGHTS and CDR2 YDEGEE. CDR3 size: 16 residues. V trimming: 4 bases; J trimming: 1 base; junction bases outside the gene matches: 5. The CDR3 sequence is CASSPWTSGAQETQYF. The CDR3 nucleotides are TGTGCCAGCAGCCCGTGGACTAGCGGGGCCCAAGAGACCCAGTACTTC.

The rearrangement links TRBV7-2 to TRBJ2-1, with D unresolved. This CDR3 spans 15 amino acids. The germline V and J ends were trimmed by 2 bases and 0 bases, with 8 bases remaining between them. In germline, CDR1 is SGHTA, CDR2 FQGNSA. This chain's CDR3 is CASSLFPGSYNEQFF. CDR3 nucleotide sequence: TGTGCCAGCAGCTTATTCCCAGGCTCCTACAATGAGCAGTTCTTC.

The chain couples TRBV18 to TRBJ2-7; 7 bases map to TRBD1. The V segment lost 2 bases and the J segment 6 bases; nucleotides outside the gene matches: 13. Per the germline V gene, CDR1 is KGHSH and CDR2 is LQKENI. CDR3 length: 16 residues. The CDR3 sequence: CASSPRGGTEASEQYF. The DNA of the CDR3 is TGTGCCAGCTCACCAAGGGGTGGGACAGAGGCGAGCGAGCAGTACTTC.

This clone has only one observation. The J gene is TRBJ1-4, the V gene TRBV5-1; D possibly corresponds to TRBD1 (6 bases). The length of the CDR3 is 13 residues. Germline V CDR1 and CDR2: SGHRS, YFSETQ. Between the trimmed V and J ends, which lost 4 bases and 8 bases, there was a span of 12 bases. CDR3: CASSTGTTEKLFF. The CDR3 DNA reads as TGCGCCAGCAGCACCGGGACAACCGAAAAACTGTTTTTT.

The chain employs TRBV7-2 and TRBJ2-1; D is ambiguous. The length of the CDR3 is 16 residues. V was pared by 1 base and J by 2 bases, with 12 bases between. Germline V gene sequence: CDR1 SGHTA, CDR2 FQGNSA. CDR3 coding DNA: TGTGCCAGCAGCTTAGGACTGACAAACACCTACAATGAGCAGTTCTTC. Its translation: CASSLGLTNTYNEQFF.

The chain employs TRBV27 and TRBJ1-2; D gene unclear. CDR3 size: 14 residues. The ends were cut back, 0 bases at V and 4 bases at J, with 9 bases in the middle. Germline loops: CDR1 MNHEY, CDR2 SMNVEV (reference sequence). CDR3 nucleotides: TGTGCCAGCAGTTTATCATGGCGGGCCTATGGCTACACCTTC. Translation: CASSLSWRAYGYTF.

This clone was counted a single time. The chain recombines TRBV7-6 with TRBJ2-2; D remains unclear. Germline values: CDR1 SGHVS, CDR2 FNYEAQ. The CDR3 is 14 residues long. The V and J ends lost 5 bases and 6 bases respectively, with 13 bases between them. The CDR3 protein is CASSPVSNSGELFF. The DNA of the CDR3 is TGTGCCAGCAGCCCCGTGTCAAATTCCGGGGAGCTGTTTTTT.

This chain connects TRBV6-5 to TRBJ1-1, with D possibly TRBD1 on 6 matching bases. V gave up 4 bases and J gave up 7 bases, with 13 bases separating them. From germline, CDR1 is MNHEY and CDR2 SVGAGI. The CDR3 has 13 amino acids. CDR3 DNA sequence: TGTGCCAGCAGTTGGACAGTGGGCGGTGAAGCTTTCTTT. Translating it yields CASSWTVGGEAFF.

The chain links TRBV18 to TRBJ2-1; the match to TRBD2 covers 10 bases. Germline CDR1 is KGHSH and CDR2 is LQKENI. This CDR3 has 16 residues. The junction had 4 bases not matched to a gene; V was cut back by 0 bases and J by 5 bases. Here the CDR3 DNA reads TGTGCCAGCTCACCACCCGGACTAGCGGAGGACAATGAGCAGTTCTTC. The encoded protein is CASSPPGLAEDNEQFF.

As DNA, the CDR3 is TGTGCCAGCAGCCGAGAGGGGAATGGGGAGCAGTACTTC. Translation gives CASSREGNGEQYF. V usage is TRBV11-2 and J usage is TRBJ2-7; the D gene could be TRBD1 or TRBD2 (5 bases each). Germline-derived CDR1 and CDR2 are SGHAT and FQNNGV. Trimming removed 5 bases at V and 7 bases at J, with 15 bases between. This CDR3 comprises 13 residues.

This CDR3 reads CASSRDRGNTQYF. CDR3 nucleotide sequence: TGTGCCAGCTCCCGGGACAGGGGAAATACGCAGTATTTT. The chain joins TRBV2 to TRBJ2-3; 10 positions match TRBD1. The CDR3 covers 13 residues. V dropped 8 bases and J dropped 7; count of bases not matched to a gene: 6. CDR1 is SNHLY and CDR2 is FYNNEI in the germline V gene.

The J gene is TRBJ2-3, the V gene TRBV11-2; 9 nucleotides align to TRBD1. This CDR3 spans 15 amino acids. Per germline, CDR1 SGHAT and CDR2 FQNNGV. With 5 bases clipped from V and 3 bases from J, the junction kept 6 bases outside the gene matches. The CDR3 region has the DNA TGTGCCAGCAGCAAGACAGGGGGAGGTACAGATACGCAGTATTTT. Translated, it gives CASSKTGGGTDTQYF.

Turning to this clone: Other DNA sequences in this sample translate to the same CDR3. The chain uses TRBV7-2 and TRBJ2-3; no reliable D call. Looked up from germline, CDR1 is SGHTA and CDR2 is FQGNSA. There are 12 residues in the CDR3. Trimming shortened V by 6 bases and J by 2 bases, and 6 bases separated the two germline ends. The CDR3 DNA follows: TGTGCCAGCAGTCCTTACACAGATACGCAGTATTTT. Translating gives CASSPYTDTQYF.